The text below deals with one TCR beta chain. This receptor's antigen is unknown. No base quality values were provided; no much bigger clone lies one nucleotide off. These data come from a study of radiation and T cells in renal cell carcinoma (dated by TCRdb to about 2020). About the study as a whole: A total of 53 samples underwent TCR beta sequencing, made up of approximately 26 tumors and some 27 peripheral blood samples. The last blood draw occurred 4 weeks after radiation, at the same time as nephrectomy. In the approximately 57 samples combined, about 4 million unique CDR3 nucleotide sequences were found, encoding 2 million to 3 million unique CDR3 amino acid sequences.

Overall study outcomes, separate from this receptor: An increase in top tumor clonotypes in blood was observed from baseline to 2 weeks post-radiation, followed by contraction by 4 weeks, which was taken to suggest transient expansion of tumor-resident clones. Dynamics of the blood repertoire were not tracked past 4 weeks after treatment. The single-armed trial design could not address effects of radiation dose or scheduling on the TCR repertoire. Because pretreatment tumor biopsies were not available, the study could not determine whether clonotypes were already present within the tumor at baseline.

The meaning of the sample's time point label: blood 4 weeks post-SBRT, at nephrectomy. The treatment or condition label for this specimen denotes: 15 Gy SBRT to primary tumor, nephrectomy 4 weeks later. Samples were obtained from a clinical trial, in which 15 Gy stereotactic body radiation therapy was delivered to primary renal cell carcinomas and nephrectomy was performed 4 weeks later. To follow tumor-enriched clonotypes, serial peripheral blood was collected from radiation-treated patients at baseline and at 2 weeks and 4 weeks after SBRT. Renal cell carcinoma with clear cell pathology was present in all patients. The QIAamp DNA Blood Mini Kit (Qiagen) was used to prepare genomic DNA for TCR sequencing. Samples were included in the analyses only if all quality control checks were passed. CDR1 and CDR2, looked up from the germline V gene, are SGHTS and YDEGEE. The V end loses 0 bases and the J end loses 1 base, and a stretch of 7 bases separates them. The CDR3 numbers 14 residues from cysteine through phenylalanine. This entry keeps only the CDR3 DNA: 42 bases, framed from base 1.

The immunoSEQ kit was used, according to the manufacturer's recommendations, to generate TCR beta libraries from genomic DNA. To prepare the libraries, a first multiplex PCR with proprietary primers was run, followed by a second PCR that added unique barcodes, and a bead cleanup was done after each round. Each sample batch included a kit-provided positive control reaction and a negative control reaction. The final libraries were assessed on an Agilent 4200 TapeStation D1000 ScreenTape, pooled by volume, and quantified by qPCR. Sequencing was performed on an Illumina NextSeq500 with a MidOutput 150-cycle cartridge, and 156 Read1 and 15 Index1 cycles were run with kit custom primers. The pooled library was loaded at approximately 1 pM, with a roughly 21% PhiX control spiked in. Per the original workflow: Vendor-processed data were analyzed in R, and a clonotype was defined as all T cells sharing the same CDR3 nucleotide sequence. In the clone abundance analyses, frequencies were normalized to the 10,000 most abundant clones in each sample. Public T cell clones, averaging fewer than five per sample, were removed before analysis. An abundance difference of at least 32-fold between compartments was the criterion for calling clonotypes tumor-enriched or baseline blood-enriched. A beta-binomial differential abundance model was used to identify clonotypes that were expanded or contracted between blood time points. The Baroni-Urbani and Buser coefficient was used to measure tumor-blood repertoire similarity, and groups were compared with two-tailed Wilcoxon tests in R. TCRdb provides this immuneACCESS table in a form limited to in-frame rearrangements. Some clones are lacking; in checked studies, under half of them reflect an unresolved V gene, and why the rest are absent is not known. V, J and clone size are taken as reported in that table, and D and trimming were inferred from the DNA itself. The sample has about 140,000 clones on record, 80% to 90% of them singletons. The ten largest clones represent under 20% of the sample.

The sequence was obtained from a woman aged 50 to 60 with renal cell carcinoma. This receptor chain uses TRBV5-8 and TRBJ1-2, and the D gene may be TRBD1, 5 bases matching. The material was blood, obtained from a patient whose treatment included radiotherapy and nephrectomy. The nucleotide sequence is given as TGTGCCAGCAGCTTGGACAGGAATAACTATGGCTACACCTTC. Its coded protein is CASSLDRNNYGYTF.